This T cell receptor (beta chain) was sequenced during a study of blood T cells in healthy people across ages. Findings and caveats of the study: When set beside aged donors, long-lived donors presented more naive CD4+ cells and higher diversity.

This clonotype was seen repeatedly, ten times or more. Its specificity is not known. Alongside a J-beta primer mix, a sample-barcoded 5' primer served in a second PCR lasting about 7 to 11 cycles. TCRdb re-analysed the 5' RACE reads in MiXCR, keeping a single row per CDR3 protein. The sample lists 540,000 or so distinct CDR3 sequences, 20% to 30% seen once, with roughly 9.4% in the top ten. Trimming left V 3 bases short and J 1 base short, with 9 bases between. The CDR3 extends over 14 amino acids. Germline loops: CDR1 SGHTA, CDR2 FQGNSA. A further study also used this sample, focusing on T cells of mothers and their children.

This clonotype was sampled from a boy aged 5-17 years in good health. The chain combines TRBV7-2 with TRBJ1-1; D possibly corresponds to TRBD1 (6 bases). The sequencing sample was made of blood. In DNA, the CDR3 is TGTGCCAGCAGCTTCACAGGGAGGAACACTGAAGCTTTCTTT. Its translation: CASSFTGRNTEAFF.